One T cell receptor beta chain is described in this entry. Its target is unknown. The sample originates from a study of T cell responses to AZD1222 COVID-19 vaccine. General study results and limits: Spike-specific TCR depth and breadth grew after two AZD1222 doses.

This table comes from immunoSEQ multiplex PCR, and its TCRdb copy is limited to in-frame clones, with some not included. The repertoire holds around 250,000 clones, with over 85% as singletons. Trimming took off 0 bases at V and 3 bases at J, with 9 bases between the two ends. CDR1 and CDR2 (germline): MGHRA, YSYEKL. The CDR3 has 15 amino acids. The chain carries TRBV4-1 and TRBJ2-1; D is uncertain. The source material was peripheral blood, sampled on day 0 of AZD1222 vaccination. This clonotype originated in an adult in good health. This chain's CDR3 is CASSQEGIVYNEQFF. CDR3 nucleotides: TGCGCCAGCAGCCAAGAGGGGATCGTCTACAATGAGCAGTTCTTC.